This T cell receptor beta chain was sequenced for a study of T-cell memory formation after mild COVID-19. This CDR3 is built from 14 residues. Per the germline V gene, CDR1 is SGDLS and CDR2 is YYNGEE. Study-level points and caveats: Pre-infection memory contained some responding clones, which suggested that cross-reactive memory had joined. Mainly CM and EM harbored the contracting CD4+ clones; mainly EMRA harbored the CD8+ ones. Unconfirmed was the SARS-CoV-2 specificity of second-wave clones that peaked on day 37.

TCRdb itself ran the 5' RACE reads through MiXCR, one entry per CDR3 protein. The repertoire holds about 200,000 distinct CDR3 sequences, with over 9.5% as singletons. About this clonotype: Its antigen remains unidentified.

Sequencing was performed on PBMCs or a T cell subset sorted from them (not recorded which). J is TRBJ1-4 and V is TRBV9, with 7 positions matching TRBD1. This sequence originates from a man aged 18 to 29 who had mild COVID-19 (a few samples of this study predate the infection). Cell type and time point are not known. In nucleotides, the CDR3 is TGTGACGAGGGACAGTCTACAACTAATGAAAAACTGTTTTTT. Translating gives CDEGQSTTNEKLFF.